What follows describes a single T cell receptor beta chain. This entry is derived from a study of spatial heterogeneity in lung cancer. The overall study: As counted in raw reads, each unique TCR and UMI combination appeared more than ten times on average.

Time point described: sample taken at primary tumor resection. Whole RNA from tumor, nontumor lung or frozen PBMC was sequenced unsorted. The ends were cut back, 0 bases at V and 4 bases at J, with 4 bases in the middle. The CDR3 extends over 12 amino acids. In germline, CDR1 is ENHRY, CDR2 SYGVKD. Each CDR3 protein is one row after TCRdb ran MiXCR on the 5' RACE reads. The data show about 41,000 distinct CDR3 sequences, with 12% seen just once and 35% to 45% held by the top ten. The chain employs TRBV10-3 and TRBJ2-7; D gene uncertain. The sequence came from a female donor with early-stage non-small cell lung cancer. Sequenced material: PBMCs, taken at surgery. The CDR3 spells CAISESGYEQYF. The CDR3 DNA sequence: TGTGCCATCAGTGAGTCAGGTTACGAGCAGTACTTC.